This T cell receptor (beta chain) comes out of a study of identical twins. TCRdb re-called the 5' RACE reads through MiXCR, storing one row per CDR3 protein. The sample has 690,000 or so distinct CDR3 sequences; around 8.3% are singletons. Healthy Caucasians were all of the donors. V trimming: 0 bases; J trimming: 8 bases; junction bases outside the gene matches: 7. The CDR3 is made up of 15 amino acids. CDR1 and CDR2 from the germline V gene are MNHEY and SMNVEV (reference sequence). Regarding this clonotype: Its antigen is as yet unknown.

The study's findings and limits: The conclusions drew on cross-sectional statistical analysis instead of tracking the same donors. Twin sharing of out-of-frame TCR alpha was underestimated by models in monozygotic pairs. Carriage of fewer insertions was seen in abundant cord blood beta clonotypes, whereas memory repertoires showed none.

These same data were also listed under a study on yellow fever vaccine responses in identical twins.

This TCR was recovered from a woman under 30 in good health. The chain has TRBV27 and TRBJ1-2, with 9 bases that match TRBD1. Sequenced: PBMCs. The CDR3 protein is CASSLSQTGGLGYTF. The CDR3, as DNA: TGTGCCAGCAGTTTATCCCAGACAGGGGGGTTAGGCTACACCTTC.